This T cell receptor beta chain was recovered during a study of graft-versus-host responses after intestinal transplantation. For the study at large: Multivisceral, liver-intestinal, or isolated intestinal transplants were performed in recipients.

TCRdb's table, derived via immunoSEQ multiplex PCR, lists solely in-frame clones and lacks some. Of some 95,000 clones in the sample, 91% were seen once. Study outcomes and limitations: Recipient marrow contained GvH clones, some of which appeared first in ileum or blood.

About this clone: The antigen is not known.

CDR1 is SGHRS and CDR2 is YFSETQ in the germline V gene. With 4 bases removed from V and 3 bases from J, the gap between germline ends came to 17 bases. The CDR3 has 15 residues. The receptor was derived from a human donor who received an intestinal transplant. The rearrangement joins TRBV5-1 to TRBJ2-7, with D maybe TRBD1 (6 bases). Here the sequenced sample was unstimulated CD8+ T cells sorted from spleen or lymph node cells, taken before intestinal transplant. CDR3 region: CASSRLQGSLYEQYF. The CDR3 DNA is TGCGCCAGCAGCAGATTACAGGGTAGCCTCTACGAGCAGTACTTC.